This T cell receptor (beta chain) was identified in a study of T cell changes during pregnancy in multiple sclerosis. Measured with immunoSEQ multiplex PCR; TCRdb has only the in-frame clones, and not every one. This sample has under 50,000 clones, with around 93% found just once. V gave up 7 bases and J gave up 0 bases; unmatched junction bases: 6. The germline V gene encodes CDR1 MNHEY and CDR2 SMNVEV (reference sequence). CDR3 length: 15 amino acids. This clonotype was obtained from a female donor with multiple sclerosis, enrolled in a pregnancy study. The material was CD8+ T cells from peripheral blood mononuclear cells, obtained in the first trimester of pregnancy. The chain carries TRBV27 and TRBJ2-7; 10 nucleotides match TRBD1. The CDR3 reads CASTPGQGISYEQYF. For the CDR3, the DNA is TGTGCCAGCACCCCGGGACAGGGGATCTCCTACGAGCAGTACTTC.